This is a list of T cell receptor beta chains from one sample in a study of cytomegalovirus exposure and HLA in healthy donors. Only in-frame clones appear in the TCRdb table, and some are missing; sequencing was by immunoSEQ multiplex PCR. Seen here are 150,000 to 200,000 clones, approximately 71% observed once, and the top ten hold approximately 10%. The specimen sequenced was PBMCs. These receptors were collected from a man younger than 35 in good health and CMV-seropositive. Each CDR3 is given with its conserved first and last residue. A D gene is named only where the DNA matches it firmly. The size entry is marked missing in some rows and otherwise reads once, few, many or a size class.

. . TRBJ1-2 TRBV14 TGTGCCAGCAGTTTATTCGCAGGGGATACATATGGCTACACCTTC CASSLFAGDTYGYTF
TRBD1 once TRBJ2-1 TRBV2 TGTGCCAGCAGTGAATGGGGCATGAGCCAGGGGGCTCGGGACAATGAGCAGTTCTTC CASSEWGMSQGARDNEQFF
TRBD1 . TRBJ1-2 TRBV27 TGTGCCAGCAGTTTTGGACAGGGGATCTATGGCTACACCTTC CASSFGQGIYGYTF
. few TRBJ2-3 TRBV9 TGTGCCAGCAGCGTAGGATCGGAGGGCACAGATACGCAGTATTTT CASSVGSEGTDTQYF
. once TRBJ2-1 TRBV19 TGTGCCAGTAGTACTCGACAGGGACTGAGCTCCTACAATGAGCAGTTCTTC CASSTRQGLSSYNEQFF
. . TRBJ2-5 TRBV7-9 TGTGCCAGCACACACCGGGACATACAAGAGACCCAGTACTTC CASTHRDIQETQYF
TRBD2 few TRBJ2-1 TRBV6-1 TGTGCCAGCAGTGGGAGGTTAGCGGGAGGAGGTAGGAACAATGAGCAGTTCTTC CASSGRLAGGGRNNEQFF
TRBD1 . TRBJ1-4 TRBV7-9 TGTGCCAGCAGCTCGACAGGGGGTAACGAAAAACTGTTTTTT CASSSTGGNEKLFF
TRBD2 . TRBJ2-3 TRBV6-1 TGTGCCAGCAGTGATCGGGCGGGAGGGCGGGCAGATACGCAGTATTTT CASSDRAGGRADTQYF
. . TRBJ2-3 TRBV30 TGTGCCTCCGAACGGGAACGGGATACGCAGTATTTT CASERERDTQYF
TRBD1 . TRBJ1-1 TRBV30 TGTGCCTGGGACAGGGCCCGAACCCGAGCTTTCTTT CAWDRARTRAFF
TRBD1 . TRBJ1-4 TRBV7-9 TGTGCCAGCAGCGACGACAGGGGGCGCGAGGAACTGTTTTTT CASSDDRGREELFF
. . TRBJ1-1 TRBV11-2 TGTGCCAGCAGCTTTGGGCCAAACACTGAAGCTTTCTTT CASSFGPNTEAFF